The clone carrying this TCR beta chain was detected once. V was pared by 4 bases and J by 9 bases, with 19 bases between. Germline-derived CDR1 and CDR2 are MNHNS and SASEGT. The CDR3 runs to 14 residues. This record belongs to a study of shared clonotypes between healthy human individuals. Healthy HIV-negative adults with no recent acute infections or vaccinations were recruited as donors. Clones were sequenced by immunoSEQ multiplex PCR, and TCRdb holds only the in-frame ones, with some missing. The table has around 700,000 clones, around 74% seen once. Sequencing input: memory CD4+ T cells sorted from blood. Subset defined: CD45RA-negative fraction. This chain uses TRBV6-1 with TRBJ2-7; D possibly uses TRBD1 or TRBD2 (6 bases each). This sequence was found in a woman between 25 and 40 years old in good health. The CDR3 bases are TGTGCCAGCAGTGTAAATCAGGGGTCCGGGGGGCAGTACTTC. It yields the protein CASSVNQGSGGQYF.